These T cell receptor beta chains were read from a single sample in a study of T cells in Graves' hyperthyroidism and ophthalmopathy. TCRdb passed the multiplex PCR reads through MiXCR, listing each CDR3 protein once. Among 600,000 or so distinct CDR3 sequences, roughly 15% were seen once, and the ten largest hold about 3.8%. The source material was blood. The receptor source for this set is a woman aged 25-40 years with Graves' hyperthyroidism. Each CDR3 is given with its conserved first and last residue. The D gene is left open where the match is weak. Not all rows give a size; the values are once, few, many and, for expanded clones, a class.

j_gene: TRBJ2-1; v_gene: TRBV11-3; d_gene: TRBD2; abundance: few; CDR3aa: CASSPGLAALNEQFF; CDR3nt: TGTGCCAGCAGCCCCGGACTAGCGGCCCTAAATGAGCAGTTCTTC
j_gene: TRBJ2-7; v_gene: TRBV27; d_gene: NA; abundance: few; CDR3aa: CASSSRGRGVNEQYF; CDR3nt: TGTGCCAGCAGTTCCCGTGGCAGGGGGGTGAACGAGCAGTACTTC
j_gene: TRBJ2-7; v_gene: TRBV6-2/TRBV6-3; d_gene: NA; abundance: many; CDR3aa: CASNSISGTYEQYF; CDR3nt: TGTGCCAGCAATAGTATTTCGGGAACCTACGAGCAGTACTTC
j_gene: TRBJ2-1; v_gene: TRBV4-1; d_gene: TRBD2; abundance: many; CDR3aa: CASSQGTSGDNEQFF; CDR3nt: TGCGCCAGCAGCCAAGGGACTAGCGGAGACAATGAGCAGTTCTTC
j_gene: TRBJ2-5; v_gene: TRBV7-9; d_gene: NA; abundance: NA; CDR3aa: CASSLLVEETQYF; CDR3nt: TGTGCCAGCAGCTTGTTAGTGGAAGAGACCCAGTACTTC
j_gene: TRBJ2-7; v_gene: TRBV5-1; d_gene: NA; abundance: many; CDR3aa: CASSLERQYEQYF; CDR3nt: TGCGCCAGCAGCTTGGAAAGACAATACGAGCAGTACTTC
j_gene: TRBJ2-7; v_gene: TRBV7-9; d_gene: TRBD1; abundance: few; CDR3aa: CASHRGDSYEQYF; CDR3nt: TGTGCCAGCCACAGGGGGGACTCCTACGAGCAGTACTTC
j_gene: TRBJ2-6; v_gene: TRBV7-3; d_gene: NA; abundance: NA; CDR3aa: CASSPQFSGANVLTF; CDR3nt: TGTGCCAGCAGCCCTCAGTTCTCTGGGGCCAACGTCCTGACTTTC
j_gene: TRBJ2-5; v_gene: TRBV20-1; d_gene: TRBD2; abundance: many; CDR3aa: CSARRTSIQTQYF; CDR3nt: TGCAGTGCTAGAAGGACTAGTATACAGACCCAGTACTTC
j_gene: TRBJ1-1; v_gene: TRBV28; d_gene: NA; abundance: many; CDR3aa: CASRFSPGGGEGEAFF; CDR3nt: TGTGCCAGCAGATTTTCCCCGGGCGGGGGAGAAGGGGAAGCTTTCTTT
j_gene: TRBJ1-1; v_gene: TRBV3-1; d_gene: NA; abundance: many; CDR3aa: CASKGLNTEAFF; CDR3nt: TGTGCCAGCAAGGGCTTGAACACTGAAGCTTTCTTT
j_gene: TRBJ1-1; v_gene: TRBV5-6; d_gene: NA; abundance: NA; CDR3aa: CASSLDSGFGSNTEAFF; CDR3nt: TGTGCCAGCAGCTTGGATTCGGGGTTTGGGTCGAACACTGAAGCTTTCTTT
j_gene: TRBJ2-2; v_gene: TRBV28; d_gene: TRBD2; abundance: few; CDR3aa: CASSSPRLAGNTGELFF; CDR3nt: TGTGCCAGCAGTTCCCCCCGGCTAGCGGGAAACACCGGGGAGCTGTTTTTT
j_gene: TRBJ2-5; v_gene: TRBV11-2; d_gene: NA; abundance: NA; CDR3aa: CASSLGVGIETQYF; CDR3nt: TGTGCCAGCAGCTTAGGGGTGGGGATAGAGACCCAGTACTTC
j_gene: TRBJ2-2; v_gene: TRBV24-1; d_gene: NA; abundance: few; CDR3aa: CATSDSQTGELFF; CDR3nt: TGTGCCACCAGTGATTCCCAGACCGGGGAGCTGTTTTTT
j_gene: TRBJ1-4; v_gene: TRBV7-9; d_gene: NA; abundance: few; CDR3aa: CASSLDLESEKLFF; CDR3nt: TGTGCCAGCAGCTTAGATCTGGAGAGTGAAAAACTGTTTTTT
j_gene: TRBJ1-2; v_gene: TRBV6-1; d_gene: NA; abundance: NA; CDR3aa: CASRGDYGYTF; CDR3nt: TGTGCCAGCAGGGGTGACTATGGCTACACCTTC
j_gene: TRBJ1-1; v_gene: TRBV5-1; d_gene: NA; abundance: many; CDR3aa: CASGRTSTEAFF; CDR3nt: TGCGCCAGCGGCCGGACTTCCACTGAAGCTTTCTTT
j_gene: TRBJ2-1; v_gene: TRBV5-8; d_gene: TRBD2; abundance: few; CDR3aa: CASSLPGAGNRMASGTYNEQFF; CDR3nt: TGCGCCAGCAGCTTGCCCGGCGCGGGGAATAGAATGGCTAGCGGAACCTACAATGAGCAGTTCTTC
j_gene: TRBJ2-1; v_gene: TRBV12-3/TRBV12-4; d_gene: TRBD2; abundance: NA; CDR3aa: CASSPKSGSINEQFF; CDR3nt: TGTGCCAGCTCCCCGAAGAGCGGGAGTATCAATGAGCAGTTCTTC
j_gene: TRBJ1-5; v_gene: TRBV2; d_gene: NA; abundance: many; CDR3aa: CASSESGLNQPQHF; CDR3nt: TGTGCCAGCAGTGAATCGGGACTTAATCAGCCCCAGCATTTT
j_gene: TRBJ2-7; v_gene: TRBV20-1; d_gene: NA; abundance: few; CDR3aa: CSARDLYGREQPYEQYF; CDR3nt: TGCAGTGCTAGAGATCTATATGGACGGGAGCAACCCTACGAGCAGTACTTC
j_gene: TRBJ1-6; v_gene: TRBV12-3/TRBV12-4; d_gene: NA; abundance: NA; CDR3aa: CASSLELTSSPLHF; CDR3nt: TGTGCCAGCAGTTTAGAGCTGACTAGTTCACCCCTCCACTTT
j_gene: TRBJ2-7; v_gene: TRBV20-1; d_gene: TRBD1; abundance: NA; CDR3aa: CSADYKGQVSYEQYF; CDR3nt: TGCAGTGCCGACTACAAGGGACAGGTCTCCTACGAGCAGTACTTC
j_gene: TRBJ2-7; v_gene: TRBV15; d_gene: TRBD2; abundance: NA; CDR3aa: CATSRDRAGVDEQYF; CDR3nt: TGTGCCACCAGCAGAGATCGGGCGGGAGTCGACGAGCAGTACTTC
j_gene: TRBJ2-3; v_gene: TRBV7-2; d_gene: NA; abundance: many; CDR3aa: CASSPTRTDTQYF; CDR3nt: TGTGCCAGCAGCCCGACTCGTACAGATACGCAGTATTTT
j_gene: TRBJ2-3; v_gene: TRBV10-3; d_gene: NA; abundance: NA; CDR3aa: CAISESSGADTDTQYF; CDR3nt: TGTGCCATCAGTGAGTCGTCGGGAGCCGACACAGATACGCAGTATTTT
j_gene: TRBJ2-1; v_gene: TRBV6-1; d_gene: NA; abundance: many; CDR3aa: CATHEHSYNEQFF; CDR3nt: TGTGCCACCCATGAACACTCCTACAATGAGCAGTTCTTC
j_gene: TRBJ2-2; v_gene: TRBV7-8; d_gene: TRBD1; abundance: NA; CDR3aa: CASSYSRGWGQGAFGELFF; CDR3nt: TGTGCCAGCAGCTACTCCCGGGGGTGGGGACAGGGGGCTTTCGGGGAGCTGTTTTTT
j_gene: TRBJ2-7; v_gene: TRBV7-2; d_gene: TRBD2; abundance: many; CDR3aa: CASSLDSGSSYEQYF; CDR3nt: TGTGCCAGCAGCTTGGATAGCGGGAGCTCCTACGAGCAGTACTTC
j_gene: TRBJ2-3; v_gene: TRBV4-1; d_gene: NA; abundance: few; CDR3aa: CASSQHQFTDTQYF; CDR3nt: TGCGCCAGCAGCCAACACCAATTCACAGATACGCAGTATTTT
j_gene: TRBJ2-7; v_gene: TRBV11-2; d_gene: TRBD2; abundance: many; CDR3aa: CASSSHGTSGTYEQYF; CDR3nt: TGTGCCAGCAGCTCCCATGGGACTAGCGGAACCTACGAGCAGTACTTC
j_gene: TRBJ2-1; v_gene: TRBV12-5; d_gene: TRBD2; abundance: few; CDR3aa: CASGFSLAGRRGGNEQFF; CDR3nt: TGTGCTAGTGGTTTTTCCCTAGCGGGAAGGAGAGGTGGCAATGAGCAGTTCTTC
j_gene: TRBJ1-2; v_gene: TRBV7-9; d_gene: NA; abundance: few; CDR3aa: CASSSVEGNYGYTF; CDR3nt: TGTGCCAGCAGCTCAGTGGAGGGAAACTATGGCTACACCTTC
j_gene: TRBJ2-1; v_gene: TRBV7-9; d_gene: TRBD2; abundance: NA; CDR3aa: CASSQILGLAGGPSSYNEQFF; CDR3nt: TGTGCCAGCAGCCAAATCCTGGGACTAGCGGGAGGGCCGAGCTCCTACAATGAGCAGTTCTTC
j_gene: TRBJ2-2; v_gene: TRBV4-2; d_gene: NA; abundance: NA; CDR3aa: CASSQEGVGELFF; CDR3nt: TGTGCCAGCAGCCAAGAAGGGGTAGGGGAACTGTTTTTT
j_gene: TRBJ2-7; v_gene: TRBV12-3/TRBV12-4; d_gene: NA; abundance: NA; CDR3aa: CASSNGGLLSIRSSYEQYF; CDR3nt: TGTGCCAGCTCTAATGGGGGACTTCTTTCCATTAGGAGCTCCTACGAGCAGTACTTC
j_gene: TRBJ2-7; v_gene: TRBV6-2/TRBV6-3; d_gene: NA; abundance: many; CDR3aa: CASNIRGVYEQYF; CDR3nt: TGTGCCAGCAATATCCGCGGCGTCTACGAGCAGTACTTC
j_gene: TRBJ1-5; v_gene: TRBV24-1; d_gene: NA; abundance: NA; CDR3aa: CATSDPDRSMNQPQHF; CDR3nt: TGTGCCACCAGTGATCCCGACAGAAGCATGAATCAGCCCCAGCATTTT
j_gene: TRBJ2-7; v_gene: TRBV7-3; d_gene: NA; abundance: NA; CDR3aa: CASSTPGGTRGDEQYF; CDR3nt: TGTGCCAGCAGCACGCCAGGGGGGACTAGGGGGGACGAGCAGTACTTC
j_gene: TRBJ2-5; v_gene: TRBV28; d_gene: NA; abundance: many; CDR3aa: CASSSRKGQQETQYF; CDR3nt: TGTGCCAGCAGTTCCCGAAAGGGGCAGCAAGAGACCCAGTACTTC
j_gene: TRBJ2-6; v_gene: TRBV6-2/TRBV6-3; d_gene: NA; abundance: NA; CDR3aa: CASNSGIAGANVLTF; CDR3nt: TGTGCCAGCAATTCGGGGATAGCTGGGGCCAACGTCCTGACTTTC